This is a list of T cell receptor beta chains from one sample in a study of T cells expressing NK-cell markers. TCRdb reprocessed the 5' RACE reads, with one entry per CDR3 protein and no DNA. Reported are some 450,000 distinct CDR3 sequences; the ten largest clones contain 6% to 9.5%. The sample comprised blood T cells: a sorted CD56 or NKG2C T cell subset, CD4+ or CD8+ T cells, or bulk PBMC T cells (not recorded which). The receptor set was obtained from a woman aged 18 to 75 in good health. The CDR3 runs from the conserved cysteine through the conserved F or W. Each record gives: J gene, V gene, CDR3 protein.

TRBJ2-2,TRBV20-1,CSASTGGDTGELFF
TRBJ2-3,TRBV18,CASSPREAGGPTDTQYF
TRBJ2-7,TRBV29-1,CSGVLAGREQYF
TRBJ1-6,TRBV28,CASSYYEGLNKGLNNSPLHF
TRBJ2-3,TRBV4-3,CASSPTDVGLAGLGTQYF
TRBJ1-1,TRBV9,CASSVGQGNREAFF
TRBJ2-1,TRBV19,CASSIPLREQFF
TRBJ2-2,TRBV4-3,CASSQRGHTTGELFF
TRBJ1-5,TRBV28,CASSPLDRARQPQHF
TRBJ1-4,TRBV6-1,CASRGHGKGEKLFF
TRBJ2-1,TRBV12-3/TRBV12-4,CASSLIRDSFNEQFF
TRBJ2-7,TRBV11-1,CASSLRETSGTSYEQYF
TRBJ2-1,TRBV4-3,CASSQGLAGGPGEQFF
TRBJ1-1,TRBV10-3,CAINGGRGRPTEAFF
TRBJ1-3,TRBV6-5,CASSYSIQPSSGNTIYF
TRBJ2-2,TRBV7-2,CASSLAERQGGRAGELFF
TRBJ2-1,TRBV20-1,CSARDLGLLGGVQFF
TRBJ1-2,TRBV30,CAWSQGRGYGYTF
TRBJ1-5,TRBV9,CASSVGVANQPQHF
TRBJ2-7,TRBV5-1,CASGDLPLSYEQYF
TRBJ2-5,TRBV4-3,CASSQVGLETQYF
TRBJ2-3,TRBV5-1,CASGDLRVVTDTQYF
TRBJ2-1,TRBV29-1,CSVEENRGVNEQFF
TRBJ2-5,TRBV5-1,CASSLELAQETQYF
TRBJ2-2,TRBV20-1,CSAIQGYTGELFF
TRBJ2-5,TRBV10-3,CAIREAAGEETQYF
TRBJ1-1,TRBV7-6,CASSPTGTGRAEAFF
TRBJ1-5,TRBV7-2,CASSFGTGRPQHF
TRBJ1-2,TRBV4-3,CASSQEWDREGHGYTF
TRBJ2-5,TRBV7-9,CASSSRDRGPQETQYF
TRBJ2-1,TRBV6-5,CASSYSRSSSWPHEQFF
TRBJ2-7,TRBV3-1,CASSQGPSESYEQYF
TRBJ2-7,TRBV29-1,CSAGQGFGEQYF
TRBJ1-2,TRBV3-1,CASSQEVRGANYGYTF
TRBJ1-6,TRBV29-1,CSAQWDPNSPLHF
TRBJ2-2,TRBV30,CAWSVALPTGELFF
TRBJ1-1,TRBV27,CASTSLGLGEAFF
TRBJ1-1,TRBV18,CASSVGANTEAFF
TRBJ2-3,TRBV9,CASSVVPADTDTQYF
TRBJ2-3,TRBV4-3,CASSQDPGGGPGDTQYF